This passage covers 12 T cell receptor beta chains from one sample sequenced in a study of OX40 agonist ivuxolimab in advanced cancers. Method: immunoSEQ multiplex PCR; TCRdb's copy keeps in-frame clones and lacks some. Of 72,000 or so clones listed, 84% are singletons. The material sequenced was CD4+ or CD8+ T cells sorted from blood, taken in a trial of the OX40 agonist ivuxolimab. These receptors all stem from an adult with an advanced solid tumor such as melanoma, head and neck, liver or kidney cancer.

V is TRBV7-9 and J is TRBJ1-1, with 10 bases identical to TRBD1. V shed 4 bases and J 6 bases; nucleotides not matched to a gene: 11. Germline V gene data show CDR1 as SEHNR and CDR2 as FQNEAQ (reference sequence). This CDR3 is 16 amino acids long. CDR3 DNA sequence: TGTGCCAGCAGCTCCGGGACAGGGGTTAGGAAGGCTGAAGCTTTCTTT. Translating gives CASSSGTGVRKAEAFF.

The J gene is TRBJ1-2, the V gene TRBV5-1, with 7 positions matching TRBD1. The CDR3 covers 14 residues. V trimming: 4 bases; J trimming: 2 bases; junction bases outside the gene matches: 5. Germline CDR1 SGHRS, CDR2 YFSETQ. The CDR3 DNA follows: TGCGCCAGCAGCCCAGGGACAGTAAACTATGGCTACACCTTC. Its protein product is CASSPGTVNYGYTF.

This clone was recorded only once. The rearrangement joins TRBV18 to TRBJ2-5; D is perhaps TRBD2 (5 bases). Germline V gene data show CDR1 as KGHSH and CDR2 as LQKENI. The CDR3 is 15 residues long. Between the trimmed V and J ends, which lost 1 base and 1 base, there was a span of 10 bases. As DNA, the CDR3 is TGTGCCAGCTCACCACGTCCCGGACTCCAAGAGACCCAGTACTTC. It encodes CASSPRPGLQETQYF.

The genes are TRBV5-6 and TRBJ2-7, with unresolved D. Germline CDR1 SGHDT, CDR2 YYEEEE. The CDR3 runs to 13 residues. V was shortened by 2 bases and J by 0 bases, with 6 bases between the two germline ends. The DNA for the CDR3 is TGTGCCAGCAGCTTTCCGGGCTCCTACGAGCAGTACTTC. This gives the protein CASSFPGSYEQYF.

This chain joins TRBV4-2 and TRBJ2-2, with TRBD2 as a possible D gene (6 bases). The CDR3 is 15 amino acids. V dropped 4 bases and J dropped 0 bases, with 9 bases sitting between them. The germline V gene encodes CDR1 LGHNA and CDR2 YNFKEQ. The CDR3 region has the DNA TGTGCCAGCAGCCGGGCGGGGACGAACACCGGGGAGCTGTTTTTT. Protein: CASSRAGTNTGELFF.

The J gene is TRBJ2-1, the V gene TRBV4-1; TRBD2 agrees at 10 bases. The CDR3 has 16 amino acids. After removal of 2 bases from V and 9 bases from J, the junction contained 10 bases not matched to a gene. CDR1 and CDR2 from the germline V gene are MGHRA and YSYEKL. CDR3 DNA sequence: TGCGCCAGCAGCCAAAGTCCCGCTAGCGGGGGAAGTGAGCAGTTCTTC. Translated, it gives CASSQSPASGGSEQFF.

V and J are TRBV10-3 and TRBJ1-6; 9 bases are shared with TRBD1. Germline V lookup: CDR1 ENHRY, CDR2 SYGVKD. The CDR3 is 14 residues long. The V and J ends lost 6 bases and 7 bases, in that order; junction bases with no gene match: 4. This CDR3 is CAISWDRENSPLHF. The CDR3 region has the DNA TGTGCCATCAGCTGGGACAGGGAAAATTCACCCCTCCACTTT.

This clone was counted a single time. CDR3 protein: CASSPGTTSYEQYF. CDR3 nucleotides: TGTGCCAGCAGCCCCGGGACAACCTCCTACGAGCAGTACTTC. The chain joins TRBV7-3 to TRBJ2-7, with a weak D call TRBD1 (6 bases). The CDR3 spans 14 residues. Germline V gene sequence: CDR1 SGHTA, CDR2 FQGTGA. Trimming stripped 5 bases from V and 0 bases from J, with 11 bases between.

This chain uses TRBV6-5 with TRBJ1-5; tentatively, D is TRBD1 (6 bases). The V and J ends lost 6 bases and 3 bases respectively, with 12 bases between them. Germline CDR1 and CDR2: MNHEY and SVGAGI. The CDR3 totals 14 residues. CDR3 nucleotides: TGTGCCAGCAGGCAAGGACAGTACAATCAGCCCCAGCATTTT. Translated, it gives CASRQGQYNQPQHF.

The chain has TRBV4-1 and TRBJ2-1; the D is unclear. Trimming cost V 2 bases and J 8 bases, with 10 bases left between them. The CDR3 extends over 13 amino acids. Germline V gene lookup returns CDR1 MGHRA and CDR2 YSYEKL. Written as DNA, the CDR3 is TGCGCCAGCAGCCAATTGATTCAGGATGAGCAGTTCTTC. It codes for CASSQLIQDEQFF.

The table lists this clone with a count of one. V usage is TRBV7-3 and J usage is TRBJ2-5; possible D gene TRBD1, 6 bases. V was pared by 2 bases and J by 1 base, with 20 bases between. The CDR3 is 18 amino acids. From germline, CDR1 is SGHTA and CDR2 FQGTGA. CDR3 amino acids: CASSLAHRDLRGQETQYF. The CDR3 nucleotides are TGTGCCAGCAGCTTAGCTCACAGGGATTTGAGGGGCCAAGAGACCCAGTACTTC.

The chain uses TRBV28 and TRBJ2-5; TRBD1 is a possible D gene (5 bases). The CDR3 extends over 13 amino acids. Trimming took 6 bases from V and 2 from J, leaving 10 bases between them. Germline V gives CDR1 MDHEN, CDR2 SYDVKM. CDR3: CASSQTVQETQYF. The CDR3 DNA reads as TGTGCCAGCAGCCAGACAGTACAAGAGACCCAGTACTTC.